One sample yielded the 3 T cell receptor beta chains listed below, sequenced in a study of blood T cell repertoires in COVID-19. Sequenced by immunoSEQ multiplex PCR; TCRdb stores in-frame clones only, minus some. The sample records some 20,000 clones, about 88% being singletons. The sample was peripheral blood. The receptors shown here come from a man aged 70 or older with acute or convalescent COVID-19.

The chain uses TRBV5-1 and TRBJ2-7; 10 bases line up with TRBD2. The CDR3 is 15 residues long. Germline CDR1 is SGHRS and CDR2 is YFSETQ. With 2 bases clipped from V and 4 bases from J, the junction kept 6 bases outside the gene matches. In DNA, the CDR3 is TGCGCCAGCAGCTTAACTAGCGGGGTGAGTTACGAGCAGTACTTC. Translation: CASSLTSGVSYEQYF.

This sequence joins TRBV7-9 and TRBJ2-7; 7 positions agree with TRBD1. CDR3 length: 15 residues. J was trimmed by 0 bases and V by 5 bases; bases with no gene match: 7. Germline V gives CDR1 SEHNR, CDR2 FQNEAQ (reference sequence). The CDR3 loop is CASSPYGTASYEQYF. For the CDR3, the DNA is TGTGCCAGCAGCCCATACGGGACAGCCTCCTACGAGCAGTACTTC.

The chain uses TRBV3-1 (or the pseudogene TRBV3-2) and TRBJ2-7; a possible D gene is TRBD2 (5 bases). Trimming pared 8 bases from V and 4 bases from J, leaving 15 bases between. In germline, CDR1 is LGHDT, CDR2 YNNKEL (reference sequence). The CDR3 loop spans 13 amino acids. The CDR3 here is CASAAGPGYEQYF. The CDR3 DNA sequence: TGTGCCAGCGCGGCAGGTCCGGGGTACGAGCAGTACTTC.